The clone carrying this T cell receptor (beta chain) was found many times. What it binds is unknown. This sample stems from a study of regulatory T cells in long-lasting Graves disease. General study points: Relative to new patients (under 1,000), persistent patients exhibited greater sharing of public clonotypes (about 3,000). Persistent Graves' patients showed reduced TCR diversity versus newly diagnosed patients.

With V trimmed by 3 bases and J by 6 bases, 6 bases remained unmatched. The CDR3 consists of 14 residues. The germline CDR1 and CDR2 sequences are MDHEN and SYDVKM. Arm-PCR of CDR3 regions with iRepertoire HTBI primers generated TCR beta libraries. TCRdb passed the multiplex PCR reads through MiXCR, listing each CDR3 protein once. The sample carries 300,000 to 500,000 distinct CDR3 sequences, less than 25% recorded once. Indicated time point: persistent/refractory GD, antithyroid drugs over 5 years with positive TRAb. Scientists built the TCR library using RNA that was extracted from PBMCs. The TCR was taken from a female donor with Graves disease. The chain carries TRBV28 and TRBJ2-7, with TRBD1 identical over 9 bases. The source was peripheral blood mononuclear cells (PBMCs), collected when the disease was refractory, from a patient treated with antithyroid drugs. For the CDR3, the DNA is TGTGCCAGCAGTTTGCCGTGGACAGGGGTCGAGCAGTACTTC. This translates into CASSLPWTGVEQYF.